The following is a T cell receptor (beta chain) sequence with its context. This sample is part of a study of blood T cell repertoires in COVID-19. Study context: Acute and convalescent COVID-19 samples came from the United States, Italy and Spain. T cells, B-cell-depleted T cells, or PBMCs supplied cDNA or gDNA.

Trimming removed 4 bases from V and 4 bases from J, with 8 bases in between. The CDR3 totals 12 residues. Germline lookup yields CDR1 LNHDA and CDR2 SQIVND (reference sequence). In the original processing: Counts of nucleated cells, estimated from reference gene primer amplification, were obtained. TCRdb keeps only in-frame clones here, not all; method: immunoSEQ multiplex PCR. V and J calls and clone size are as listed in that table; D and trimming were resolved from the DNA. This sample has around 42,000 clones, with around 80% found just once. The chain recombines TRBV19 with TRBJ2-7; possible D gene TRBD1, 6 bases. Sequencing was performed on peripheral blood. The clonotype comes from a man older than 75 with active or convalescent COVID-19. The CDR3 loop reads CASSRGLYEQYF. CDR3 in DNA: TGTGCCAGTAGTAGGGGGCTGTACGAGCAGTACTTC.